Listed below are T cell receptor beta chains from one sample, sequenced in a study of blood T cell repertoires in COVID-19. TCRdb's copy holds only in-frame clones and misses some; the assay was immunoSEQ multiplex PCR. Here the sample spans nearly 250,000 clones, more than 75% being singletons. The specimen sequenced was peripheral blood. These receptors all stem from a woman aged 55-70 years who had recovered from COVID-19. Both conserved end residues are part of each CDR3. The D gene is left open where the match is weak. Part of the rows lack a size; the others show once, few, many or a class for expanded clones.

j_gene | d_gene | v_gene | abundance | CDR3aa | CDR3nt
TRBJ1-6 | TRBD1 | TRBV5-1 | once | CASSLAGQGGSPLHF | TGCGCCAGCAGCTTGGCCGGACAGGGCGGTTCACCCCTCCACTTT
TRBJ1-6 | TRBD1 | TRBV6-5 | - | CASRGQANSPLHF | TGTGCCAGCAGAGGACAGGCGAATTCACCCCTCCACTTT
TRBJ2-2 | TRBD1 | TRBV19 | - | CASSAGQVNTGELFF | TGTGCCAGTAGTGCGGGACAGGTGAACACCGGGGAGCTGTTTTTT
TRBJ1-6 | - | TRBV7-3 | - | CASSLSSPNSPLHF | TGTGCCAGCAGCTTATCGTCCCCTAATTCACCCCTCCACTTT
TRBJ1-1 | - | TRBV5-4 | - | CASSLDAGGHTEAFF | TGTGCCAGCAGCTTGGATGCAGGTGGGCATACTGAAGCTTTCTTT
TRBJ2-3 | TRBD1 | TRBV3-1/TRBV3-2 | - | CASSRPKGTGLADTQYF | TGTGCCAGCAGCAGACCAAAAGGGACAGGGCTCGCAGATACGCAGTATTTT
TRBJ1-1 | TRBD1 | TRBV7-3 | - | CASSLSVGQGRLEAFF | TGTGCCAGCAGCTTATCTGTGGGACAGGGAAGACTTGAAGCTTTCTTT
TRBJ1-5 | TRBD1 | TRBV6-5 | - | CASSLGQVNQPQHF | TGTGCCAGCAGTCTGGGACAGGTCAATCAGCCCCAGCATTTT
TRBJ1-5 | TRBD1 | TRBV20-1 | few | CSASFRGSNQPQHF | TGCAGTGCTAGTTTCAGGGGGAGCAATCAGCCCCAGCATTTT
TRBJ1-3 | TRBD1 | TRBV5-1 | - | CASSWTGSTGNTIYF | TGCGCCAGCAGCTGGACAGGGTCTACTGGAAACACCATATATTTT
TRBJ1-3 | TRBD1 | TRBV19 | - | CASSIDRDGGNTIYF | TGTGCCAGTAGTATCGACAGGGACGGCGGAAACACCATATATTTT
TRBJ2-3 | - | TRBV5-1 | - | CASSFNRAADTQYF | TGCGCCAGCAGCTTCAACAGGGCTGCGGATACGCAGTATTTT
TRBJ1-3 | - | TRBV7-2 | - | CASSLAGGGGNTIYF | TGTGCCAGCAGCCTAGCGGGAGGGGGAGGAAACACCATATATTTT
TRBJ1-5 | - | TRBV6-5 | few | CASGRGSNPNQPQHF | TGTGCCAGCGGGCGGGGGTCCAATCCCAATCAGCCCCAGCATTTT
TRBJ2-2 | - | TRBV5-6 | - | CASSLPLAPGELFF | TGTGCCAGCAGCTTGCCCCTAGCTCCCGGGGAGCTGTTTTTT
TRBJ1-1 | TRBD1 | TRBV25-1 | few | CASSEFDRGMVVAFF | TGTGCCAGCAGTGAATTTGACAGGGGGATGGTAGTAGCTTTCTTT
TRBJ2-7 | - | TRBV6-5 | - | CASSYEGTYEQYF | TGTGCCAGCAGTTACGAGGGTACCTACGAGCAGTACTTC
TRBJ2-1 | TRBD2 | TRBV4-1 | - | CASSPLRLAGANEQFF | TGCGCCAGCAGCCCGCTCCGACTAGCGGGGGCCAATGAGCAGTTCTTC
TRBJ1-1 | TRBD1 | TRBV10-3 | - | CAIQGAAEAFF | TGTGCCATCCAGGGGGCGGCTGAAGCTTTCTTT
TRBJ1-5 | - | TRBV19 | - | CASSITLGYQPQHF | TGTGCCAGTAGTATAACGCTCGGTTATCAGCCCCAGCATTTT
TRBJ1-5 | - | TRBV7-7 | - | CASSLALVSPPPNQPQHF | TGTGCTAGCAGCTTAGCACTGGTTAGCCCACCCCCCAATCAGCCCCAGCATTTT
TRBJ2-7 | TRBD1 | TRBV28 | - | CASSLYRNRGTGEQYF | TGTGCCAGCAGTTTATATCGGAACAGGGGGACCGGCGAGCAGTACTTC
TRBJ2-2 | TRBD2 | TRBV7-3 | - | CASSLASGEYTGELFF | TGTGCCAGCAGCTTAGCTAGCGGGGAGTACACCGGGGAGCTGTTTTTT
TRBJ1-3 | TRBD1 | TRBV7-9 | - | CASSLGDRGPGNTIYF | TGTGCCAGCAGCTTAGGGGACAGGGGGCCTGGAAACACCATATATTTT
TRBJ2-5 | TRBD2 | TRBV4-2 | once | CASSQDSVSGGEETQYF | TGTGCCAGCAGCCAAGATTCGGTGAGCGGGGGGGAAGAGACCCAGTACTTC
TRBJ1-1 | - | TRBV21-1 | - | CASSKGSGIWRTEAFF | TGTGCCAGCAGCAAGGGTTCAGGGATTTGGCGCACTGAAGCTTTCTTT
TRBJ1-1 | - | TRBV12-3/TRBV12-4 | - | CASSPTVSTAFF | TGTGCCAGCAGCCCTACGGTTAGCACAGCTTTCTTT
TRBJ2-5 | TRBD1 | TRBV29-1 | - | CSVRIGTGFRETQYF | TGCAGCGTCAGAATAGGGACAGGGTTTCGAGAGACCCAGTACTTC
TRBJ2-7 | TRBD2 | TRBV27 | - | CASSVRSLAGYEQYF | TGTGCCAGCAGTGTAAGGTCACTAGCGGGGTACGAGCAGTACTTC
TRBJ2-7 | TRBD2 | TRBV28 | - | CASSRVAGSSYEQYF | TGTGCCAGCAGTCGGGTAGCGGGGTCGTCCTACGAGCAGTACTTC
TRBJ2-4 | TRBD1 | TRBV28 | once | CASRTTGGLGWAKNIQYF | TGTGCCAGCAGGACGACAGGGGGCCTCGGGTGGGCCAAAAACATTCAGTACTTC
TRBJ2-2 | TRBD2 | TRBV11-1 | - | CASSFGRGSGELFF | TGTGCCAGCAGCTTCGGGCGGGGGAGCGGGGAGCTGTTTTTT
TRBJ1-5 | - | TRBV5-6 | few | CASSLAMNQPQHF | TGTGCCAGCAGCTTGGCCATGAATCAGCCCCAGCATTTT
TRBJ1-6 | - | TRBV15 | - | CATSSLGRSSYNSPLHF | TGTGCCACCAGCAGTCTAGGTAGGAGCTCCTATAATTCACCCCTCCACTTT
TRBJ1-2 | - | TRBV4-2 | - | CASSQDQGPLSQIYGYTF | TGTGCCAGCAGCCAAGATCAGGGCCCTCTCTCTCAGATTTATGGCTACACCTTC
TRBJ1-4 | - | TRBV19 | few | CASRTRTNEKLFF | TGTGCCAGTAGGACTCGGACTAATGAAAAACTGTTTTTT
TRBJ1-3 | - | TRBV3-1/TRBV3-2 | - | CASSLQALFVSGNTIYF | TGTGCCAGCAGCCTCCAAGCGTTGTTCGTCTCTGGAAACACCATATATTTT
TRBJ1-2 | - | TRBV7-8 | - | CASSLNRRAGGYTF | TGTGCCAGCAGCTTAAACAGGCGAGCGGGTGGCTACACCTTC
TRBJ2-7 | TRBD2 | TRBV5-1 | - | CASSPGTSGATYEQYF | TGCGCCAGCAGCCCCGGGACTAGCGGGGCAACCTACGAGCAGTACTTC
TRBJ1-4 | - | TRBV7-8 | once | CASSSDRASGNEKLFF | TGTGCCAGCAGCTCCGACAGAGCTTCGGGTAATGAAAAACTGTTTTTT
TRBJ2-3 | - | TRBV15 | - | CATSRSLGGLIGSDTQYF | TGTGCCACCAGCCGATCCCTAGGCGGGTTGATAGGTTCAGATACGCAGTATTTT
TRBJ2-7 | - | TRBV9 | - | CASSVAPAGGAYEQYF | TGTGCCAGCAGCGTAGCTCCAGCGGGTGGAGCCTACGAGCAGTACTTC
TRBJ2-3 | TRBD1 | TRBV5-4 | - | CASRGDRGADTQYF | TGTGCCAGCAGGGGGGACAGGGGCGCAGATACGCAGTATTTT